The 13 T cell receptor beta chains given below trace back to one sample, sequenced in a study of PD-1 blockade in classical Hodgkin lymphoma. Clones were sequenced by immunoSEQ multiplex PCR, and TCRdb holds only the in-frame ones, with some missing. The profile shows about 98,000 clones, 80% to 95% of them singletons. The patients all showed relapse after autologous stem cell transplantation, while their brentuximab vedotin exposure varied. Sequenced here: peripheral blood mononuclear cells (PBMCs), sampled at baseline. The receptor set was obtained from a human donor with classical Hodgkin lymphoma.

The chain links TRBV7-9 to TRBJ2-3, with D perhaps TRBD1 or TRBD2 (5 bases each). The CDR3 spans 15 residues. The germline V and J ends were trimmed by 3 bases and 0 bases, with 10 bases remaining between them. Germline CDR1 reads SEHNR; CDR2 reads FQNEAQ (reference sequence). The CDR3 coding sequence is TGTGCCAGCAGCTTGAGGGGTGCTAGCACAGATACGCAGTATTTT. This codes for CASSLRGASTDTQYF.

The chain is built from TRBV5-6 and TRBJ1-2; D gene ambiguous. Deletions cut 0 bases from V and 7 bases from J, with 4 bases between. Germline CDR1 and CDR2: SGHDT and YYEEEE. The CDR3 runs to 11 residues. The CDR3 sequence: CASSLGGGYTF. The CDR3 DNA reads TGTGCCAGCAGCTTGGGTGGTGGCTACACCTTC.

The J gene is TRBJ2-1, the V gene TRBV5-5; 15 bases fit TRBD2. The CDR3 loop spans 20 amino acids. Looked up from germline, CDR1 is SGHKS and CDR2 is YYEKEE (reference sequence). With V trimmed by 4 bases and J by 2 bases, 13 bases remained unmatched. The CDR3 DNA follows: TGTGCCAGCAGCCGAGGACTAGCGGGAGGGCCCTTGGAGGCCTACAATGAGCAGTTCTTC. Amino acids: CASSRGLAGGPLEAYNEQFF.

The chain joins TRBV16 to TRBJ1-1, with D unresolved. This CDR3 region has 13 residues. Germline lookup yields CDR1 KGHSY and CDR2 FQNENV. Trimming cost V 4 bases and J 2 bases, with 8 bases left between them. CDR3 in DNA: TGTGCCAGCAGCCCCAGCCCTAACACTGAAGCTTTCTTT. This translates into CASSPSPNTEAFF.

V and J are TRBV27 and TRBJ2-7, with a tentative D call TRBD2 (5 bases). V was trimmed by 6 bases and J by 2 bases, leaving 11 bases between them. Germline assignment: CDR1 MNHEY and CDR2 SMNVEV (reference sequence). This CDR3 has 13 residues. The CDR3 protein is CASSPRVAYEQYF. CDR3 sequence (DNA): TGTGCCAGCAGCCCGAGGGTAGCCTACGAGCAGTACTTC.

The chain carries TRBV20-1 and TRBJ2-4, with D unclear. Germline CDR1 and CDR2: DFQATT and SNEGSKA (reference sequence). The CDR3 covers 10 residues. The V end lost 6 bases, the J end lost 9 bases, and 9 bases lay between the germline ends. CDR3: CSANRIIQYF. For the CDR3, the DNA is TGCAGTGCCAACCGAATCATTCAGTACTTC.

There are a few counts of this clone. The J gene is TRBJ2-7, the V gene TRBV27; D gene unclear. CDR1 is MNHEY and CDR2 is SMNVEV in the germline V gene (reference sequence). The CDR3 is 9 amino acids. V gave up 8 bases and J gave up 5 bases, with 4 bases separating them. CDR3 region: CASGNEQYF. The CDR3, as DNA: TGTGCCAGCGGGAACGAGCAGTACTTC.

This sequence joins TRBV5-4 and TRBJ2-1, with 9 bases fitting TRBD2. In germline, CDR1 is SGHNT, CDR2 YYREEE (reference sequence). CDR3 length: 15 residues. V lost 0 bases and J lost 7; bases outside the gene matches: 5. The CDR3, as DNA: TGTGCCAGCAGCTTGGAGGTAGCGGGAGCAAATGAGCAGTTCTTC. Residues: CASSLEVAGANEQFF.

The chain carries TRBV5-1 and TRBJ2-1; 7 bases align to TRBD2. Germline CDR1 SGHRS, CDR2 YFSETQ. V lost 0 bases, J lost 3 bases, and 6 bases stayed unmatched. The CDR3 has 16 amino acids. The CDR3 DNA reads as TGCGCCAGCAGCTTGGCTGCGGGAGTCAACTACAATGAGCAGTTCTTC. The encoded protein is CASSLAAGVNYNEQFF. The whole variable domain, remainder taken from reference TRBV5-1 and TRBJ2-1, is KAGVTQTPRYLIKTRGQQVTLSCSPISGHRSVSWYQQTPGQGLQFLFEYFSETQRNKGNFPGRFSGRQFSNSRSEMNVSTLELGDSALYLCASSLAAGVNYNEQFFGPGTRLTVL.

The chain is built from TRBV29-1 and TRBJ1-3; D is uncertain. V lost 2 bases to trimming and J lost 0 bases, with 5 bases between them. Germline V gives CDR1 SQVTM, CDR2 ANQGSEA. This CDR3 has 13 amino acids. The CDR3 bases are TGCAGCGTTGAAAGGAGCTCTGGAAACACCATATATTTT. This sequence encodes CSVERSSGNTIYF.

The chain joins TRBV6-5 to TRBJ2-2; D is undetermined. Trimming stripped 6 bases from V and 2 bases from J, with 13 bases between. Per the germline V gene, CDR1 is MNHEY and CDR2 is SVGAGI. The CDR3 is 15 residues long. DNA of the CDR3: TGTGCCAGCAGCCCGGAACAGTTAAACACCGGGGAGCTGTTTTTT. It specifies CASSPEQLNTGELFF.

This chain uses TRBV4-1 with TRBJ1-3; D not certain. The CDR3 extends over 18 amino acids. Germline V gene lookup returns CDR1 MGHRA and CDR2 YSYEKL. V was cut by 1 base and J by 0 bases, with 16 bases left in between. The CDR3: CASSQVWLGRSSGNTIYF. CDR3 coding DNA: TGCGCCAGCAGCCAAGTCTGGCTTGGCAGGAGCTCTGGAAACACCATATATTTT.

This chain connects TRBV30 to TRBJ1-2; D not resolved. The CDR3 covers 11 residues. Germline CDR1 GTSNPN, CDR2 SVGIG (reference sequence). Trimming left V 5 bases short and J 4 bases short, with 8 bases between. CDR3 bases: TGTGCCTGGGCTCGTCCCTATGGCTACACCTTC. Its translation: CAWARPYGYTF.